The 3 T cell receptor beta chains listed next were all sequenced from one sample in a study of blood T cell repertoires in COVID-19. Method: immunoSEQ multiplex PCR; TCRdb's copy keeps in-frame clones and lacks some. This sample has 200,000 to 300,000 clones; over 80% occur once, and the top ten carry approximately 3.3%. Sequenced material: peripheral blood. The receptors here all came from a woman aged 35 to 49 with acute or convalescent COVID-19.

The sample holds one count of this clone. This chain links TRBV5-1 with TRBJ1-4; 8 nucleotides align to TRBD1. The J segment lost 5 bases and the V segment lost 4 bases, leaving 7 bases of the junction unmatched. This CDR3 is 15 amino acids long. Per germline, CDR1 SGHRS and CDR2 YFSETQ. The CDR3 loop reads CASSPRTGRNEKLFF. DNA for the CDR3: TGCGCCAGCAGCCCCCGGACAGGGCGGAATGAAAAACTGTTTTTT.

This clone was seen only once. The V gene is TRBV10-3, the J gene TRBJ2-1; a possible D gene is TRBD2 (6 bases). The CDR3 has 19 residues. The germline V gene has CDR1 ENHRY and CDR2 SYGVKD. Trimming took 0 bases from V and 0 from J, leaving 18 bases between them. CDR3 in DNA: TGTGCCATCAGTGAGTCGATGTTTCTAGCGCGAAGCTCCTACAATGAGCAGTTCTTC. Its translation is CAISESMFLARSSYNEQFF.

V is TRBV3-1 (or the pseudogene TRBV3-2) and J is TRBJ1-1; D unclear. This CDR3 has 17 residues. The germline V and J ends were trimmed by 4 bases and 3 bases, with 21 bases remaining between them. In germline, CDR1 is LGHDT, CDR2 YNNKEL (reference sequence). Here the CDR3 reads CASSPSRFREADTEAFF. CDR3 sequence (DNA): TGTGCCAGCAGCCCGAGCCGGTTTAGGGAGGCGGACACTGAAGCTTTCTTT.